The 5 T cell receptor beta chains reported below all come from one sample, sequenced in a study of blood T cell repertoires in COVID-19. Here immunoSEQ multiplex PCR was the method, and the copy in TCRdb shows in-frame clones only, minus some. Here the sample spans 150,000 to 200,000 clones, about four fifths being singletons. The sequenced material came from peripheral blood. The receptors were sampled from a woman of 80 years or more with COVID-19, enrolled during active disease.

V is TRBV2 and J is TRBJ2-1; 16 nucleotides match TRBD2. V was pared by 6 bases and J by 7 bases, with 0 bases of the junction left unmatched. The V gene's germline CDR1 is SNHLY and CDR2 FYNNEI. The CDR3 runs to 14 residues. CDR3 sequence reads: CASRGLAGGNEQFF. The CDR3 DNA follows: TGTGCCAGCAGGGGACTAGCGGGAGGGAATGAGCAGTTCTTC.

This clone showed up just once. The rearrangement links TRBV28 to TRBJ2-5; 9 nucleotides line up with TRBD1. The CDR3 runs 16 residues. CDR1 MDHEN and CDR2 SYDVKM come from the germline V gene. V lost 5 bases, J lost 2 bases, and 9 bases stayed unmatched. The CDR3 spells CASSLAAGTGQETQYF. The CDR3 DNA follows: TGTGCCAGCAGTCTAGCAGCCGGGACAGGGCAAGAGACCCAGTACTTC.

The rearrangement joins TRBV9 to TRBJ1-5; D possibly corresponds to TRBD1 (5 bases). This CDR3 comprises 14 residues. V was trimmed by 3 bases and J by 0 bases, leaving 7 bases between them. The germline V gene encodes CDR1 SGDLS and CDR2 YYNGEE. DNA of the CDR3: TGTGCCAGCAGCGAGGGGATTAGCAATCAGCCCCAGCATTTT. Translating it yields CASSEGISNQPQHF.

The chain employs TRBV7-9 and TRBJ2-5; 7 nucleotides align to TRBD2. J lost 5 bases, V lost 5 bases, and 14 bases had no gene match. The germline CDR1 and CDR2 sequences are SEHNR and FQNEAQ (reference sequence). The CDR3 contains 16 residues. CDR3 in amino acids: CASSPGRGSYSETQYF. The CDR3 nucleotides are TGTGCCAGCAGCCCGGGCCGCGGGAGCTATTCTGAGACCCAGTACTTC. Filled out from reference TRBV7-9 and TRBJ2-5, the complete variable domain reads DTGVSQNPRHKITKRGQNVTFRCDPISEHNRLYWYRQTLGQGPEFLTYFQNEAQLEKSRLLSDRFSAERPKGSFSTLEIQRTEQGDSAMYLCASSPGRGSYSETQYFGPGTRLLVL.

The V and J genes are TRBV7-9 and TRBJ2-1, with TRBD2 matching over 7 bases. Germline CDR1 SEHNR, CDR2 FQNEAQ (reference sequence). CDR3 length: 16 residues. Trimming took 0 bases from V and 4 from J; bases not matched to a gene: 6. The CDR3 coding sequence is TGTGCCAGCAGCTTAGCGCTGGCGGGAGAGTACAATGAGCAGTTCTTC. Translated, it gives CASSLALAGEYNEQFF.